The next 16 T cell receptor beta chains were all read from a single sample in a study of regulatory T cells (dated by TCRdb to 2017 to 2018). The study at large found these results: Conventional CD4+ T cells from CD3G-deficient patients were enriched for hydrophobic residues at CDR3 positions 6 and 7, suggesting more self-reactive specificities.

These TCRs' antigens remain unknown. Library creation used the immunoSEQ multiplex PCR assay. For the multiplex PCR, 52 forward TRBV primers and 13 reverse TRBJ primers were used, and amplification bias was corrected with both assay-based and computational methods. TCRdb re-hosts the immuneACCESS table, in-frame sequences only. Its copies lack some clones; in the studies checked, an unresolved V gene accounts for under half of them, and the cause for the rest is not known. The sample table contains about 35,000 clones; only one count was recorded for about 91% of them. 2.4% of the sample is in the top ten clones. Input material: conventional CD4+ T cells sorted from blood. The receptors originated from a person aged 18-30 years with CD3G deficiency.

The chain carries TRBV28 and TRBJ2-1; TRBD1 agrees at 11 bases. J lost 5 bases, V lost 2 bases, and 5 bases had no gene match. The CDR3 contains 16 residues. Germline-derived CDR1 and CDR2 are MDHEN and SYDVKM. CDR3 bases: TGTGCCAGCAGTTTAGCTGGGACAGGGGGTGACAATGAGCAGTTCTTC. As protein: CASSLAGTGGDNEQFF.

This clone came up once. The chain employs TRBV6-5 and TRBJ2-2; 8 bases line up with TRBD1. Germline-derived CDR1 and CDR2 are MNHEY and SVGAGI. The V and J ends lost 2 bases and 6 bases, in that order; junction bases with no gene match: 2. The CDR3 runs 14 residues. The CDR3, as DNA: TGTGCCAGCAGTTACGACAGGGGAGCCGGGGAGCTGTTTTTT. This codes for CASSYDRGAGELFF.

The J gene is TRBJ2-6, the V gene TRBV28; D unclear. Per the germline V gene, CDR1 is MDHEN and CDR2 is SYDVKM. V was shortened by 5 bases and J by 0 bases, with 2 bases between the two germline ends. This CDR3 region has 13 residues. The CDR3 region is CASSRSGANVLTF. The CDR3 DNA sequence: TGTGCCAGCAGTCGCTCTGGGGCCAACGTCCTGACTTTC.

This clone was seen a handful of times. The V call is TRBV5-6, the J call TRBJ1-2; D is uncertain. Germline values: CDR1 SGHDT, CDR2 YYEEEE. Between the trimmed V and J ends, which lost 1 base and 7 bases, there was a span of 17 bases. CDR3 length: 15 residues. The CDR3 region has the DNA TGTGCCAGCAGCTTGTCTCTCTTTCCCGCCGGTGGCTACACCTTC. Translation gives CASSLSLFPAGGYTF.

This chain joins TRBV19 and TRBJ1-1; D not certain. The CDR3 length is 13 residues. Trimming pared 4 bases from V and 8 bases from J, leaving 14 bases between. CDR1 is LNHDA, CDR2 SQIVND, per germline (reference sequence). Written as DNA, the CDR3 is TGTGCCAGTAGTACCACCGGACCCCAAGAAGCTTTCTTT. Its protein product is CASSTTGPQEAFF.

V and J are TRBV10-3 and TRBJ1-2; TRBD1 agrees at 7 bases. Looked up from germline, CDR1 is ENHRY and CDR2 is SYGVKD. V lost 4 bases and J lost 10; bases outside the gene matches: 6. The CDR3 covers 12 residues. The CDR3: CAISGDSVSYTF. In nucleotides, the CDR3 is TGTGCCATCAGTGGGGACAGCGTTTCCTACACCTTC.

The CDR3 sequence: CSAGRQTEAFF. The CDR3 DNA is TGCAGTGCCGGTAGACAGACTGAAGCTTTCTTT. This chain joins TRBV20-1 and TRBJ1-1, with D possibly TRBD1 on 5 matching bases. CDR1 is DFQATT, CDR2 SNEGSKA, per germline (reference sequence). V dropped 6 bases and J dropped 5 bases, with 10 bases sitting between them. This CDR3 is 11 amino acids long.

The rearrangement joins TRBV28 to TRBJ1-1; D remains ambiguous. In germline, CDR1 is MDHEN, CDR2 SYDVKM. The CDR3 contains 12 residues. The V gene lost 3 bases and the J gene lost 5 bases, with 7 bases spanning the gap. The CDR3: CASSFGRTEAFF. Here the CDR3 DNA reads TGTGCCAGCAGTTTCGGGCGGACTGAAGCTTTCTTT.

The V gene is TRBV21-1, the J gene TRBJ2-1. TRBV21-1 is shown as a pseudogene. The CDR3 covers 12 residues. CDR3: CAIPRRGYEQFF. In nucleotides, the CDR3 is TGTGCCATCCCACGACGGGGCTATGAGCAGTTCTTC.

This sequence joins TRBV5-1 and TRBJ2-7; D is unresolved. V was trimmed by 1 base and J by 1 base, leaving 12 bases between them. This CDR3 has 15 residues. Germline V gene lookup returns CDR1 SGHRS and CDR2 YFSETQ. In nucleotides, the CDR3 is TGCGCCAGCAGCTTGAATACCGCCTCTTCCTACGAGCAGTACTTC. Translating gives CASSLNTASSYEQYF.

J is TRBJ1-2 and V is TRBV6-1; 7 bases agree with TRBD1. The CDR3 extends over 12 amino acids. Germline CDR1 and CDR2: MNHNS and SASEGT. The junction had 4 bases not matched to a gene; V was cut back by 7 bases and J by 5 bases. CDR3 bases: TGTGCCAGCATATCAGGGGGGTATGGCTACACCTTC. Translation: CASISGGYGYTF.

The rearrangement joins TRBV19 to TRBJ2-2; tentative D call: TRBD2 (7 bases). CDR1 is LNHDA and CDR2 is SQIVND in the germline V gene (reference sequence). The ends were cut back, 4 bases at V and 6 bases at J, with 18 bases in the middle. The CDR3 is made up of 16 amino acids. Here the CDR3 DNA reads TGTGCCAGTAGTAGATACGGGGGGCGAATTGCCGGGGAGCTGTTTTTT. The encoded protein is CASSRYGGRIAGELFF.

The gene calls are TRBV6-6 and TRBJ2-3; 9 nucleotides agree with TRBD2. Germline assignment: CDR1 MNHNY and CDR2 SVGAGI (reference sequence). CDR3 length equals 14 residues. V trimming: 5 bases; J trimming: 5 bases; junction bases outside the gene matches: 5. The CDR3 DNA follows: TGTGCCAGCAGTCGCGGGGGGGCCGAAGATACGCAGTATTTT. This sequence encodes CASSRGGAEDTQYF.

A few counts support this clone. CDR3 DNA: TGTGCCAGCCGAGACCCATCAGGGGGGTCCTACGAGCAGTACTTC. Translation gives CASRDPSGGSYEQYF. The chain carries TRBV6-1 and TRBJ2-7; the D gene is possibly TRBD1 (7 bases). Trimming cost V 8 bases and J 1 base, with 18 bases left between them. CDR3 length: 15 residues. Germline CDR1 MNHNS, CDR2 SASEGT.

The chain combines TRBV18 with TRBJ2-7; TRBD1 agrees at 7 bases. V trimming: 3 bases; J trimming: 6 bases; junction bases outside the gene matches: 5. Germline V gene lookup returns CDR1 KGHSH and CDR2 LQKENI. The CDR3 length is 13 residues. The CDR3 region is CASSPNDRAEQYF. CDR3 DNA: TGTGCCAGCTCACCTAATGACAGGGCCGAGCAGTACTTC.

This chain uses TRBV6-6 with TRBJ2-7; unclear D gene. The germline gives CDR1 MNHNY, CDR2 SVGAGI (reference sequence). V was cut by 4 bases and J by 3 bases, with 7 bases left in between. The CDR3 has 12 residues. The chain's CDR3 is CASSSRNYEQYF. In DNA form, the CDR3 reads TGTGCCAGCAGTTCCCGAAACTACGAGCAGTACTTC.